This T cell receptor beta chain was identified during a study of blood T cell repertoires in COVID-19. This CDR3 spans 14 amino acids. Between the trimmed V and J ends, which lost 3 bases and 1 base, there was a span of 7 bases. The germline V gene encodes CDR1 LNHDA and CDR2 SQIVND (reference sequence). Sequencing was performed with immunoSEQ multiplex PCR; in TCRdb, only in-frame clones are kept and a portion is missing. The sample contains approximately 240,000 clones, approximately 90% of which appear only once. The TCR originated in a woman aged 25 to 39 with acute COVID-19. The chain links TRBV19 to TRBJ1-5; D remains unclear. The sample was PBMCs or T cells enriched from blood (not recorded which). CDR3: CASSILVSNQPQHF. CDR3 DNA sequence: TGTGCCAGTAGTATTCTTGTGAGCAATCAGCCCCAGCATTTT.